The source of this T cell receptor beta chain is a study of control samples from healthy donors and cancer patients. The method was immunoSEQ multiplex PCR; TCRdb's version includes in-frame clones alone and lacks a portion of them. The sample holds some 100,000 clones, more than 75% seen once. CDR3 length equals 16 residues. Germline V lookup: CDR1 MNHEY, CDR2 SMNVEV (reference sequence). J gave up 6 bases and V 5 bases, and 10 bases lay outside the gene matches. Sequenced: blood. The receptor was isolated from a woman aged 45-60 years in good health. V gene TRBV27 combines with J gene TRBJ2-5; 12 bases are shared with TRBD2. The CDR3 loop reads CASSPLGLAGLQTQYF. The CDR3 DNA reads as TGTGCCAGCAGTCCCCTGGGACTAGCGGGTTTACAGACCCAGTACTTC.